This TCR beta chain comes out of a study of shared clonotypes between healthy human individuals. Turning to the study itself: A donor's plate count was three for CD4 naive and three for CD4 memory; CD8 naive had two and CD8 memory one.

Adult donors, all healthy and HIV-negative, had no recent acute infections or vaccinations. The data were produced by immunoSEQ multiplex PCR, yet TCRdb's version contains in-frame clones alone and is incomplete. The sample lists fewer than 1.6 million clones; approximately 98.5% were seen once. The CDR3 is made up of 13 amino acids. Germline V CDR1 and CDR2: MDHEN, SYDVKM. V dropped 6 bases and J dropped 7 bases, with 15 bases sitting between them. Source material: naive CD4+ T cells sorted from blood. Noted subset: CD45RA+ positively selected. V usage is TRBV28 and J usage is TRBJ2-5; D is perhaps TRBD1 (7 bases). The receptor was isolated from a man aged 25-40 years in good health. The CDR3 loop is CASRGGGSGTQYF. The DNA for the CDR3 is TGTGCCAGCAGAGGAGGGGGCTCTGGGACCCAGTACTTC.